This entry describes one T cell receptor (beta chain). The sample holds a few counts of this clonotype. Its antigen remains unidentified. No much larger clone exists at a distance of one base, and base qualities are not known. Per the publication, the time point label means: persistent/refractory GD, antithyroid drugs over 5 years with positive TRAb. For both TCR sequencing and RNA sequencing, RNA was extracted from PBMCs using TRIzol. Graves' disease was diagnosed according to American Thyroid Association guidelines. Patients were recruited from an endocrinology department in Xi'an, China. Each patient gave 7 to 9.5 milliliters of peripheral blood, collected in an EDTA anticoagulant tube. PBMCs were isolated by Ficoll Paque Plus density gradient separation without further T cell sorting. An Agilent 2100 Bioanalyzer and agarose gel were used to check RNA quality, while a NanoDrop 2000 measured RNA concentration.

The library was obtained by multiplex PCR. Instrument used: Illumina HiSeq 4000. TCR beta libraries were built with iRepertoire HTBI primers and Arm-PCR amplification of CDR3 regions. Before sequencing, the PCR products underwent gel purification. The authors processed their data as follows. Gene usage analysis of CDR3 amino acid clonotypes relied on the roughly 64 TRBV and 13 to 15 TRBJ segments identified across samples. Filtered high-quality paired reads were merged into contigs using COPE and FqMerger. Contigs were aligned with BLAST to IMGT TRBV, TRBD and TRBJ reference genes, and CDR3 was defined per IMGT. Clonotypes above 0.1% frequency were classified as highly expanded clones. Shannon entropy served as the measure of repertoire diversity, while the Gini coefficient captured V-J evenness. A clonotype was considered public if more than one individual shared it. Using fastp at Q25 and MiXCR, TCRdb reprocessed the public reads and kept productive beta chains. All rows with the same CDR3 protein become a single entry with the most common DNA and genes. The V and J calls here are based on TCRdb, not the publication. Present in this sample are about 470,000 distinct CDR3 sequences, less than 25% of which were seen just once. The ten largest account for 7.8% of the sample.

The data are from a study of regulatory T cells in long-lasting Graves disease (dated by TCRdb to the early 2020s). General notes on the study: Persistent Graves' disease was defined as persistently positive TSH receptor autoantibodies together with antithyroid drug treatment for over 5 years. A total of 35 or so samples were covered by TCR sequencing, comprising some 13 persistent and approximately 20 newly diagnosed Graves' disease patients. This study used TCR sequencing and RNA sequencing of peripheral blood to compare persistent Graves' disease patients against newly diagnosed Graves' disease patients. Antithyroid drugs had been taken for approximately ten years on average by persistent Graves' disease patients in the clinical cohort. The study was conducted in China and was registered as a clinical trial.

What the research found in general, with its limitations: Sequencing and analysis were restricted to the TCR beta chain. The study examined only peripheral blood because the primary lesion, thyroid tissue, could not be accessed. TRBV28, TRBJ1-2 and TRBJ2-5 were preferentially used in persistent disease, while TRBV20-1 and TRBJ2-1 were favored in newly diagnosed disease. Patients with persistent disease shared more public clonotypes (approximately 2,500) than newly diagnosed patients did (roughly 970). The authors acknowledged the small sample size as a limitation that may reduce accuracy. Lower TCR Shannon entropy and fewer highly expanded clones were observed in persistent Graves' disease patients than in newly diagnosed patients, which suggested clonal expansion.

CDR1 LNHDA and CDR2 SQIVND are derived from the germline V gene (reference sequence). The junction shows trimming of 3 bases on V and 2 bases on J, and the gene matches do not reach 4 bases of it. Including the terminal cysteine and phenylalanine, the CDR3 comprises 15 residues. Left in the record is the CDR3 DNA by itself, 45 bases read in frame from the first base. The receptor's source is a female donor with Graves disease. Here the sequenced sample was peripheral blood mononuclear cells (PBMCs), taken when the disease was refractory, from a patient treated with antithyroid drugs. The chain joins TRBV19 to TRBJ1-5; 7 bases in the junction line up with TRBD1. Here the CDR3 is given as CASSMVTGGNQPQHF. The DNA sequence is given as TGTGCCAGTAGTATGGTCACAGGGGGCAATCAGCCCCAGCATTTT.